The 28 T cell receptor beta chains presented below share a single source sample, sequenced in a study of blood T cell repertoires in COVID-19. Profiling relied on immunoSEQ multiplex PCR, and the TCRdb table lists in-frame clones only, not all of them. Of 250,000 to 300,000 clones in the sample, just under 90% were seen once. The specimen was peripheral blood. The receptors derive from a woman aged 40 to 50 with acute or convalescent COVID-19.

CDR3 nucleotides: TGTGCCAGCAGCGTAGCCATCAGGGGGTGCTACGAGCAGTACGTC. The encoded protein is CASSVAIRGCYEQYV. The rearrangement joins TRBV9 to TRBJ2-7; 7 bases align to TRBD1. Trimming took 0 bases from V and 3 from J; bases not matched to a gene: 6. The CDR3 has 15 amino acids. The germline gives CDR1 SGDLS, CDR2 YYNGEE.

As DNA, the CDR3 is TGTGCCAGTAGTATTACGGGACAGGGGTCGAGGGGCTACACCTTC. Its translation: CASSITGQGSRGYTF. J is TRBJ1-2 and V is TRBV19; 10 bases align to TRBD1. This CDR3 region has 15 residues. V was clipped by 3 bases and J by 8 bases; unmatched bases: 9. Germline V gene sequence: CDR1 LNHDA, CDR2 SQIVND (reference sequence). The full variable domain, completed using reference TRBV19 and TRBJ1-2, is DGGITQSPKYLFRKEGQNVTLSCEQNLNHDAMYWYRQDPGQGLRLIYYSQIVNDFQKGDIAEGYSVSREKKESFPLTVTSAQKNPTAFYLCASSITGQGSRGYTFGSGTRLTVV.

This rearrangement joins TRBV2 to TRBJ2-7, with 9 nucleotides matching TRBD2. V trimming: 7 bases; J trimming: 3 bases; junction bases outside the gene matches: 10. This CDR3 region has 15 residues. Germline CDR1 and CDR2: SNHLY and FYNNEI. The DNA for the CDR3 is TGTGCCAGCAAGTTGTATAGCGGGGGATACTACGAGCAGTACGTC. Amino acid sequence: CASKLYSGGYYEQYV.

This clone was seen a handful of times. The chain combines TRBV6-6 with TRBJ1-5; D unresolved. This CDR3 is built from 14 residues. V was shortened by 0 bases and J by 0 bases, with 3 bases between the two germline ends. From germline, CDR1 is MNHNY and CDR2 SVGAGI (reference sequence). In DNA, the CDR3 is TGTGCCAGCAGTTACTCCCATAGCAATCAGCCCCAGCATTTT. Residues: CASSYSHSNQPQHF.

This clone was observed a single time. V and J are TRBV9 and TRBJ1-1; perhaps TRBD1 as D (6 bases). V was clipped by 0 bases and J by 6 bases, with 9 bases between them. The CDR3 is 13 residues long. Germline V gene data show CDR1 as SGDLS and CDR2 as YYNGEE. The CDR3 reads CASSVAQGSEAFF. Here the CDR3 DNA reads TGTGCCAGCAGCGTAGCACAGGGCTCTGAAGCTTTCTTT. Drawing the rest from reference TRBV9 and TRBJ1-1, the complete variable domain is DSGVTQTPKHLITATGQRVTLRCSPRSGDLSVYWYQQSLDQGLQFLIQYYNGEERAKGNILERFSAQQFPDLHSELNLSSLELGDSALYFCASSVAQGSEAFFGQGTRLTVV.

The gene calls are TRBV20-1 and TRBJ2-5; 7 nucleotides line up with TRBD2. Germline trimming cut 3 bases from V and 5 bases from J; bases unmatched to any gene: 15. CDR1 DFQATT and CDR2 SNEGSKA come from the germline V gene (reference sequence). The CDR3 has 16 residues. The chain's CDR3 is CSASYLADPMLETQYF. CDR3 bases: TGCAGTGCTAGTTACCTAGCGGACCCAATGTTGGAGACCCAGTACTTC.

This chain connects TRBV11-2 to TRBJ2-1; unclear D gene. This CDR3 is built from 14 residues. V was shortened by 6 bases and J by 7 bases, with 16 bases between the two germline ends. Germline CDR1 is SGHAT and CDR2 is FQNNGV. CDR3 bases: TGTGCCAGCAGATACAGTATTAGTAGGAATGAGCAGTTCTTC. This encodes CASRYSISRNEQFF.

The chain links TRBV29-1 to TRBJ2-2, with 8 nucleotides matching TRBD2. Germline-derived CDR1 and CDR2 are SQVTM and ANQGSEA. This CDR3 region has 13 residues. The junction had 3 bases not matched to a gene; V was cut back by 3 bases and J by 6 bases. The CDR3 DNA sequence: TGCAGCGTTGAGCGGGGGGAGGCCGGGGAGCTGTTTTTT. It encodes CSVERGEAGELFF.

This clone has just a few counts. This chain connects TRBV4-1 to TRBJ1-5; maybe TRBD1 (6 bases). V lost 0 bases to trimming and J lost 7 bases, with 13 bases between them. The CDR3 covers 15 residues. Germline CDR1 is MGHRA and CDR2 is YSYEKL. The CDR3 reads CASSQDRAGAQPQHF. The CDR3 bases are TGCGCCAGCAGCCAAGATCGGGCAGGGGCGCAGCCCCAGCATTTT.

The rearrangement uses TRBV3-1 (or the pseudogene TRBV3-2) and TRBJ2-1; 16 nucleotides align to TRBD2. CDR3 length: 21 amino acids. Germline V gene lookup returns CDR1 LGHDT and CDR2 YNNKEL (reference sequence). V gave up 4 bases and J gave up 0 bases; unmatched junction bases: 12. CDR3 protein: CASSPNMGTSGGESSYNEQFF. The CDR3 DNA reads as TGTGCCAGCAGCCCCAACATGGGGACTAGCGGGGGGGAAAGCTCCTACAATGAGCAGTTCTTC.

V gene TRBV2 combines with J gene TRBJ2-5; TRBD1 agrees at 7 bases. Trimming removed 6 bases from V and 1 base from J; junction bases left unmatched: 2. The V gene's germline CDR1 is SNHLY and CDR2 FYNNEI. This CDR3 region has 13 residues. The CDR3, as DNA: TGTGCCAGCAGCGGGACAGTCCAAGAGACCCAGTACTTC. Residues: CASSGTVQETQYF.

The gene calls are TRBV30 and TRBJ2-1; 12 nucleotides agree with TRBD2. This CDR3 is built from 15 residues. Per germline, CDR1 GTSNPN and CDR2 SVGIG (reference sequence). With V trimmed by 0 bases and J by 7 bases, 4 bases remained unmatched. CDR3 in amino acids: CAWSVPSGGGNEQFF. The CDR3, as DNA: TGTGCCTGGAGTGTACCTAGCGGGGGGGGAAATGAGCAGTTCTTC.

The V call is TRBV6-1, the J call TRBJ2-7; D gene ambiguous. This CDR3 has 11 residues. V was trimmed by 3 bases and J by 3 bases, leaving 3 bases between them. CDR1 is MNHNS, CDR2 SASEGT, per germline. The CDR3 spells CASSESYEQYV. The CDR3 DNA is TGTGCCAGCAGTGAGAGCTACGAGCAGTACGTC.

The CDR3 bases are TGTGCCAGCAGAAGTAGCGGGGGGGCCGGGGAGACCCAGTACTTC. The encoded protein is CASRSSGGAGETQYF. The V call is TRBV6-5, the J call TRBJ2-5, with 11 bases identical to TRBD2. Germline V gene data show CDR1 as MNHEY and CDR2 as SVGAGI. This CDR3 spans 15 amino acids. Trimming at V came to 6 bases and at J to 5 bases, leaving 8 bases not matched to a gene.

DNA of the CDR3: TGTGCCAGCAGCCCCCCTAGCGGGGGGGCGACCCAGTACTTC. It codes for CASSPPSGGATQYF. The chain recombines TRBV6-5 with TRBJ2-5, with 12 bases lining up with TRBD2. This CDR3 has 14 amino acids. V was pared by 6 bases and J by 7 bases, with 6 bases of the junction left unmatched. Germline CDR1 and CDR2: MNHEY and SVGAGI.

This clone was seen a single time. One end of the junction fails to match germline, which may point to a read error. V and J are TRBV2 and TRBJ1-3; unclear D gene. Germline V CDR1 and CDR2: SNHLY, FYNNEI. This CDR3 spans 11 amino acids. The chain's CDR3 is CASRLFGIVNF. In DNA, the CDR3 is TGTGCCAGCAGACTATTTGGTATCGTAAATTTT.

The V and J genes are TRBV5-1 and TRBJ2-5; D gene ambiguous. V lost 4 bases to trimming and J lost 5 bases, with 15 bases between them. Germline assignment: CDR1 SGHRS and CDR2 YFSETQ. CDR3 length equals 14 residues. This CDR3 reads CASSVGSSHETQYF. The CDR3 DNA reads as TGCGCCAGCAGCGTGGGAAGTAGTCACGAGACCCAGTACTTC.

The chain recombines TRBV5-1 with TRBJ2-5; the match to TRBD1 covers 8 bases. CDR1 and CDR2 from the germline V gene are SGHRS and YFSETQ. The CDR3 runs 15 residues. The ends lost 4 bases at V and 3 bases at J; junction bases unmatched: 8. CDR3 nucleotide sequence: TGCGCCAGCAGCCACCGGGACAGGCCCGAAGAGACCCAGTACTTC. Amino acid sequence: CASSHRDRPEETQYF.

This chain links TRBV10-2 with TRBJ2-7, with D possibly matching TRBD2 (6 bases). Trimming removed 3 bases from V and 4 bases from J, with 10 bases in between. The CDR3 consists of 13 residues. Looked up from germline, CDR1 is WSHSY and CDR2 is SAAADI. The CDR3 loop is CASSDGREYEQYV. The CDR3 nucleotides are TGCGCCAGCAGTGACGGGAGAGAATACGAGCAGTACGTC.

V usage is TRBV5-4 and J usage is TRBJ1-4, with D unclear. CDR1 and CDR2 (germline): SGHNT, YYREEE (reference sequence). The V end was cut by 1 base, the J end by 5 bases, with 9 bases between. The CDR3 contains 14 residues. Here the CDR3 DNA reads TGTGCCAGCAGCTTGCAAGGGAGAAATGAAAAACTGTTTTTT. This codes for CASSLQGRNEKLFF. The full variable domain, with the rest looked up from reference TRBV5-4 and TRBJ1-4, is ETGVTQSPTHLIKTRGQQVTLRCSSQSGHNTVSWYQQALGQGPQFIFQYYREEENGRGNFPPRFSGLQFPNYSSELNVNALELDDSALYLCASSLQGRNEKLFFGSGTQLSVL.

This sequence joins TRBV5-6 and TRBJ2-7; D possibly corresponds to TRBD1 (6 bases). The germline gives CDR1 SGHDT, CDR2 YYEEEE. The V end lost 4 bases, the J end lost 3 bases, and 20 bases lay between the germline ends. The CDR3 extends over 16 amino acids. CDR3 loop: CASSPPFWTERYEQYV. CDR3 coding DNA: TGTGCCAGCAGCCCGCCTTTTTGGACAGAACGCTACGAGCAGTACGTC.

CDR3 sequence reads: CASSFRDRLSPQHF. DNA of the CDR3: TGTGCCAGCAGCTTCCGGGACAGGCTATCGCCCCAGCATTTT. V usage is TRBV5-6 and J usage is TRBJ1-5, with 8 bases matching TRBD1. V gave up 2 bases and J gave up 9 bases; unmatched junction bases: 7. CDR3 size: 14 residues. Germline-derived CDR1 and CDR2 are SGHDT and YYEEEE.

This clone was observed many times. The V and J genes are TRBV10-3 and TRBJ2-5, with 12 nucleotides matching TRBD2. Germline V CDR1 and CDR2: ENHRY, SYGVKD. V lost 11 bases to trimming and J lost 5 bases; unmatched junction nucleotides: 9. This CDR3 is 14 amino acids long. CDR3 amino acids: CAASSGGAFETQYF. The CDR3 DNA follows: TGTGCCGCCTCTAGCGGGGGGGCATTTGAGACCCAGTACTTC.

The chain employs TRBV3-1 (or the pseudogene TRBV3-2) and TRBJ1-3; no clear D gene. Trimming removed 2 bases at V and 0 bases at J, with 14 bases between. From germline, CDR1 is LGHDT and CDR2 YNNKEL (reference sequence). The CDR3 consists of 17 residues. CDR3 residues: CASSQPLPGSSGNTIYF. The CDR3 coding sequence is TGTGCCAGCAGCCAACCCCTTCCAGGTTCCTCTGGAAACACCATATATTTT.

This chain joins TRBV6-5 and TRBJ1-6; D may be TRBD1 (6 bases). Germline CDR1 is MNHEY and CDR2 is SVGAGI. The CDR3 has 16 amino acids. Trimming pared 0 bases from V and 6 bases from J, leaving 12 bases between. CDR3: CASSYSRGGSNSPLHF. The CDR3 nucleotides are TGTGCCAGCAGTTACTCGAGGGGGGGGTCTAATTCACCCCTCCACTTT.

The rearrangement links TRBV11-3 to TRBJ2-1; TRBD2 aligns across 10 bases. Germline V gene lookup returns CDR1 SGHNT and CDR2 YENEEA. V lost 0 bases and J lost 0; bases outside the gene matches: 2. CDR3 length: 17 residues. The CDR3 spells CASSLEQRGGSYNEQFF. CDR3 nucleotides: TGTGCCAGCAGCTTAGAACAGCGGGGGGGCTCCTACAATGAGCAGTTCTTC.

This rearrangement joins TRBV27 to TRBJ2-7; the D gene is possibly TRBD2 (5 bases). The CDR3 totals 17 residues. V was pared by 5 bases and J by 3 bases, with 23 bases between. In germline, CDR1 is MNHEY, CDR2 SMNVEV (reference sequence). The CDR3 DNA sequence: TGTGCCAGCAGTCCTCGGGGTGGGGATCCCTTCAACTACGAGCAGTACGTC. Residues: CASSPRGGDPFNYEQYV.

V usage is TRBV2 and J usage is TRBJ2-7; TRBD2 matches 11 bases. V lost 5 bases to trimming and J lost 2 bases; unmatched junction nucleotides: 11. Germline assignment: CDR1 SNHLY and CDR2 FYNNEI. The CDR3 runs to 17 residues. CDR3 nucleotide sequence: TGTGCCAGCAGTCTTAGCGGGGGGGCCCACGCCCCCTACGAGCAGTACGTC. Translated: CASSLSGGAHAPYEQYV.